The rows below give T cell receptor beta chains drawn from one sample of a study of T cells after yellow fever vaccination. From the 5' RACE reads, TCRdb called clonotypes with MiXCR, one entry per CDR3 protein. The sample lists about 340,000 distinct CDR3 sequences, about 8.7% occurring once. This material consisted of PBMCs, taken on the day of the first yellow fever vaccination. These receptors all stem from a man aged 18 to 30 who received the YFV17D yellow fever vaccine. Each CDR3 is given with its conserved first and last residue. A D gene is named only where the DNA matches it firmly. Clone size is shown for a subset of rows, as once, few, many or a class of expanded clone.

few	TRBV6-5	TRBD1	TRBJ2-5	TGTGCCAGCAGTGACTCAGGGGGCGTTGAGACCCAGTACTTC	CASSDSGGVETQYF
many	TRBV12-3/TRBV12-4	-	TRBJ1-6	TGTGCCAGCAGTTTTTACCATTCACCCCTCCACTTT	CASSFYHSPLHF
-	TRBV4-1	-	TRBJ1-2	TGCGCCAGCAGCCAAGGAGGAAAGGATGGCTACACCTTC	CASSQGGKDGYTF
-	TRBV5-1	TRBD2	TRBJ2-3	TGCGCCAGCAGCGGAAAGGGACTAGCGTACGGCACAGATACGCAGTATTTT	CASSGKGLAYGTDTQYF
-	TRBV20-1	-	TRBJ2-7	TGCAGTGCTCTTACCCCAGGACCTTCCTACGAGCAGTACTTC	CSALTPGPSYEQYF
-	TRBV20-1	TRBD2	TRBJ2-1	TGCAGTGCCACCCGGACTAGCGGGAACAATGAGCAGTTCTTC	CSATRTSGNNEQFF
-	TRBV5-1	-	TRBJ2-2	TGCGCCAGCAGCTTGGGGGACCCGAACACCGGGGAGCTGTTTTTT	CASSLGDPNTGELFF
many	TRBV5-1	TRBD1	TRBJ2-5	TGCGCCAGCAGCGGGAACGGACAGGATGGAGAGACCCAGTACTTC	CASSGNGQDGETQYF
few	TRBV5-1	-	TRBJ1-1	TGCGCCAGCAGCCCAGTTGGCATGAACACTGAAGCTTTCTTT	CASSPVGMNTEAFF
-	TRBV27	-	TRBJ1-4	TGTGCCAGCAGTTTATCAGGGTATGAAAAACTGTTTTTT	CASSLSGYEKLFF